Following are 3 T cell receptor beta chains from one sample sequenced in a study of regulatory T cells in long-lasting Graves disease. CDR3 regions were amplified by Arm-PCR using iRepertoire HTBI primers to build TCR beta libraries. MiXCR, run by TCRdb on the multiplex PCR reads, gives a single entry per CDR3 protein. This table holds approximately 470,000 distinct CDR3 sequences, around 15% found once. The time point: newly diagnosed GD, antithyroid drugs for less than 3 months. Making the TCR library involved RNA that had been extracted from PBMCs. The same specimen was also included in a second study, on T cells in Graves' hyperthyroidism and ophthalmopathy.

This sample comprised peripheral blood mononuclear cells (PBMCs), obtained at new diagnosis, from a patient treated with antithyroid drugs. These receptors originate from a man aged 35 to 55 with Graves disease.

In this sample, this clonotype turned up a few times. Here the CDR3 reads CATSRDLPGRPPDTQYF. The CDR3 nucleotides read TGTGCCACCAGCAGAGATCTTCCCGGGAGGCCCCCAGATACGCAGTATTTT. V usage is TRBV15 and J usage is TRBJ2-3; TRBD2 agrees at 7 bases. The V and J ends lost 0 bases and 4 bases, in that order; junction bases with no gene match: 10. Germline V gene lookup returns CDR1 LNHNV and CDR2 YYDKDF (reference sequence). The CDR3 has 17 amino acids.

In this sample, this clonotype turned up many times. The DNA for the CDR3 is TGTGCCAGCAGTTTATCAGGGGGACAGCCCCAGCATTTT. It yields the protein CASSLSGGQPQHF. The rearrangement joins TRBV27 to TRBJ1-5, with a possible D match to TRBD1 (6 bases). Trimming cost V 0 bases and J 7 bases, with 7 bases left between them. The CDR3 spans 13 residues. Germline lookup yields CDR1 MNHEY and CDR2 SMNVEV (reference sequence).

This clonotype was seen many times. The CDR3 DNA follows: TGTGCCAGCAGTTACTCGAGGGTAGGAGGGAACACTGAAGCTTTCTTT. Translating gives CASSYSRVGGNTEAFF. V usage is TRBV6-5 and J usage is TRBJ1-1; D not resolved. V was shortened by 0 bases and J by 1 base, with 12 bases between the two germline ends. CDR1 MNHEY and CDR2 SVGAGI come from the germline V gene. This CDR3 has 16 residues.